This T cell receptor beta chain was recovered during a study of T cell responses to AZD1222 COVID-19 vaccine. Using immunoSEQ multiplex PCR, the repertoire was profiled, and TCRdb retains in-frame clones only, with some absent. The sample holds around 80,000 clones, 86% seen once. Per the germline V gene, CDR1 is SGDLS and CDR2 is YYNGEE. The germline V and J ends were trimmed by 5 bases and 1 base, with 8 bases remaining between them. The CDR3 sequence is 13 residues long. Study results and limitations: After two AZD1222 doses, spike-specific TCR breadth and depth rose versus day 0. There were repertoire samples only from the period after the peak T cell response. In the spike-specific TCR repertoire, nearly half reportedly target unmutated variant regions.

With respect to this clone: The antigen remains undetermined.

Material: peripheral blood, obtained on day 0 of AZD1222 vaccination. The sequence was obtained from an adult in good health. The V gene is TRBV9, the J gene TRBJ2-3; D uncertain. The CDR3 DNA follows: TGTGCCAGCAGTCAGGTGGGCACAGATACGCAGTATTTT. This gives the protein CASSQVGTDTQYF.